Following are 24 T cell receptor beta chains from one sample sequenced in a study of blood T cell repertoires in COVID-19. Libraries were prepared by immunoSEQ multiplex PCR; TCRdb keeps only in-frame clonotypes and omits some of them. This sample has under 150,000 clones, with approximately 84% found just once. Sequenced input: peripheral blood. Receptors were obtained from a woman between 45 and 65 years old who had recovered from COVID-19.

The rearrangement links TRBV7-9 to TRBJ1-2; weak D call: TRBD1 (6 bases). Trimming stripped 4 bases from V and 6 bases from J, with 12 bases between. In germline, CDR1 is SEHNR, CDR2 FQNEAQ (reference sequence). This CDR3 region has 13 residues. The CDR3 loop reads CASSWIEGDGYTF. The CDR3, as DNA: TGTGCCAGCAGCTGGATTGAGGGGGATGGCTACACCTTC.

This chain links TRBV18 with TRBJ1-3; D is perhaps TRBD1 (5 bases). Germline V CDR1 and CDR2: KGHSH, LQKENI. CDR3 length equals 15 residues. V shed 3 bases and J shed 0 bases, with 9 bases lying between them. In nucleotides, the CDR3 is TGTGCCAGCTCACCCCGCGGGACCTCTGGAAACACCATATATTTT. It is translated as CASSPRGTSGNTIYF.

This chain links TRBV18 with TRBJ1-1; D is perhaps TRBD1 (5 bases). Per germline, CDR1 KGHSH and CDR2 LQKENI. This CDR3 has 15 amino acids. V gave up 4 bases and J gave up 0 bases, with 12 bases separating them. The CDR3 spells CASSHRQTMNTEAFF. CDR3 DNA: TGTGCCAGCTCACACCGACAGACCATGAACACTGAAGCTTTCTTT.

The rearrangement joins TRBV9 to TRBJ2-7, with 9 positions matching TRBD1. The V and J ends lost 3 bases and 5 bases, in that order; junction bases with no gene match: 6. The CDR3 spans 14 residues. Germline V CDR1 and CDR2: SGDLS, YYNGEE. The DNA of the CDR3 is TGTGCCAGCAGCGCGCCGGGACAGGGCCACGAGCAGTACTTC. Its translation is CASSAPGQGHEQYF.

The chain carries TRBV7-2 and TRBJ1-3, with no clear D. Germline CDR1 is SGHTA and CDR2 is FQGNSA. CDR3 size: 18 residues. Trimming shortened V by 3 bases and J by 0 bases, and 18 bases separated the two germline ends. The CDR3 sequence is CASSLGGIGPTSGNTIYF. In nucleotides, the CDR3 is TGTGCCAGCAGCTTGGGAGGGATTGGGCCAACCTCTGGAAACACCATATATTTT.

The chain joins TRBV2 to TRBJ1-1; no definite D call. The CDR3 totals 13 residues. CDR1 SNHLY and CDR2 FYNNEI come from the germline V gene. V lost 8 bases and J 0 bases, leaving 10 bases between the germline ends. The CDR3 region is CASGQAMNTEAFF. DNA of the CDR3: TGTGCCAGCGGGCAGGCAATGAACACTGAAGCTTTCTTT.

The rearrangement uses TRBV5-5 and TRBJ1-2, with 8 bases matching TRBD1. CDR1 is SGHKS, CDR2 YYEKEE, per germline (reference sequence). The CDR3 has 13 residues. The ends lost 3 bases at V and 4 bases at J; junction bases unmatched: 2. Here the CDR3 reads CASSYTGGYGYTF. Here the CDR3 DNA reads TGTGCCAGCAGCTATACAGGGGGCTATGGCTACACCTTC.

The V gene is TRBV28, the J gene TRBJ2-3, with a weak D call TRBD1 (5 bases). Trimming pared 0 bases from V and 4 bases from J, leaving 17 bases between. Germline CDR1 MDHEN, CDR2 SYDVKM. The CDR3 extends over 17 amino acids. The CDR3 protein is CASSLWGRVGGADTQYF. The CDR3 DNA follows: TGTGCCAGCAGTTTATGGGGCAGGGTTGGTGGGGCAGATACGCAGTATTTT.

The chain is built from TRBV9 and TRBJ2-5; D unclear. The germline gives CDR1 SGDLS, CDR2 YYNGEE. The CDR3 runs to 14 residues. V was clipped by 3 bases and J by 4 bases, with 13 bases between them. The DNA of the CDR3 is TGTGCCAGCAGCGCTCAGCAGGAAGGAGAGACCCAGTACTTC. Translation: CASSAQQEGETQYF. The entire variable domain, with the rest obtained from reference TRBV9 and TRBJ2-5, is as follows: DSGVTQTPKHLITATGQRVTLRCSPRSGDLSVYWYQQSLDQGLQFLIQYYNGEERAKGNILERFSAQQFPDLHSELNLSSLELGDSALYFCASSAQQEGETQYFGPGTRLLVL.

The chain has TRBV5-6 and TRBJ1-2; 10 nucleotides align to TRBD1. CDR3 length: 16 residues. The germline V gene encodes CDR1 SGHDT and CDR2 YYEEEE. V was clipped by 8 bases and J by 5 bases; unmatched bases: 15. CDR3 sequence (DNA): TGTGCCAGTCAGAATTGGGGACAGGGGATTTGGTATGGCTACACCTTC. This sequence encodes CASQNWGQGIWYGYTF. Complete variable domain (other parts from reference TRBV5-6 and TRBJ1-2): DAGVTQSPTHLIKTRGQQVTLRCSPKSGHDTVSWYQQALGQGPQFIFQYYEEEERQRGNFPDRFSGHQFPNYSSELNVNALLLGDSALYLCASQNWGQGIWYGYTFGSGTRLTVV.

This chain joins TRBV5-1 and TRBJ2-1; 8 positions match TRBD2. In germline, CDR1 is SGHRS, CDR2 YFSETQ. The CDR3 covers 15 residues. V gave up 0 bases and J gave up 7 bases; unmatched junction bases: 6. For the CDR3, the DNA is TGCGCCAGCAGCTTGGCCGGGGGGGCCGGGAATGAGCAGTTCTTC. Its protein product is CASSLAGGAGNEQFF.

The genes are TRBV7-2 and TRBJ2-3; TRBD2 matches at 11 bases. Per the germline V gene, CDR1 is SGHTA and CDR2 is FQGNSA. V shed 0 bases, J shed 0 bases, and the junction held 11 bases outside the gene matches. The CDR3 has 20 amino acids. The CDR3 sequence is CASSLAGLAVGPESTDTQYF. DNA of the CDR3: TGTGCCAGCAGCTTAGCGGGACTAGCGGTAGGACCCGAAAGCACAGATACGCAGTATTTT.

This chain uses TRBV15 with TRBJ1-2; 9 nucleotides match TRBD1. Germline-derived CDR1 and CDR2 are LNHNV and YYDKDF (reference sequence). With 5 bases clipped from V and 4 bases from J, the junction kept 8 bases outside the gene matches. This CDR3 is 15 amino acids long. CDR3 region: CATSDPGQGGYGYTF. In nucleotides, the CDR3 is TGTGCCACCAGCGACCCGGGACAGGGCGGCTATGGCTACACCTTC.

The CDR3 sequence: CASRDREVQPQHF. CDR3 sequence (DNA): TGTGCCAGCCGGGACAGGGAAGTTCAGCCCCAGCATTTT. The chain uses TRBV19 and TRBJ1-5; 9 nucleotides agree with TRBD1. The CDR3 has 13 amino acids. With 9 bases clipped from V and 6 bases from J, the junction kept 6 bases outside the gene matches. The V gene's germline CDR1 is LNHDA and CDR2 SQIVND (reference sequence).

CDR3 sequence: CASSLSLRDRAAYEQYF. The CDR3 nucleotides read TGTGCCAGCAGTTTATCGCTGCGGGACAGGGCGGCCTACGAGCAGTACTTC. The gene calls are TRBV27 and TRBJ2-7; TRBD1 aligns across 9 bases. This CDR3 comprises 17 residues. The germline CDR1 and CDR2 sequences are MNHEY and SMNVEV (reference sequence). Germline trimming cut 0 bases from V and 2 bases from J; bases unmatched to any gene: 8.

This rearrangement joins TRBV3-1 (or the pseudogene TRBV3-2) to TRBJ1-1; D might be TRBD1 (6 bases). There are 15 residues in the CDR3. Trimming took 4 bases from V and 1 from J, leaving 13 bases between them. The germline CDR1 and CDR2 sequences are LGHDT and YNNKEL (reference sequence). The CDR3 coding sequence is TGTGCCAGCAGCCCCCGTCCAGGGGCGAACACTGAAGCTTTCTTT. It specifies CASSPRPGANTEAFF.

This chain uses TRBV4-2 with TRBJ2-3, with D possibly being TRBD2 (6 bases). V was shortened by 2 bases and J by 3 bases, with 18 bases between the two germline ends. The germline V gene has CDR1 LGHNA and CDR2 YNFKEQ. The CDR3 consists of 17 residues. Here the CDR3 reads CASSQTKRDSPTDTQYF. The CDR3 DNA reads TGTGCCAGCAGCCAAACTAAACGGGACTCCCCAACAGATACGCAGTATTTT.

This chain uses TRBV10-3 with TRBJ2-7; 13 nucleotides line up with TRBD2. Per germline, CDR1 ENHRY and CDR2 SYGVKD. The CDR3 covers 15 residues. The V gene end was trimmed by 10 bases and the J gene end by 2 bases; junction bases not matched to a gene: 8. This chain's CDR3 is CATRTSGSSTYEQYF. The CDR3, as DNA: TGTGCCACCCGGACTAGCGGGAGTTCGACCTACGAGCAGTACTTC.

The chain uses TRBV6-1 and TRBJ2-1; TRBD2 agrees at 12 bases. The CDR3 length is 13 residues. V trimming: 2 bases; J trimming: 10 bases; junction bases outside the gene matches: 0. The germline gives CDR1 MNHNS, CDR2 SASEGT. CDR3 sequence reads: CASSETSGGEQFF. The CDR3 DNA is TGTGCCAGCAGTGAAACTAGCGGGGGGGAGCAGTTCTTC.

V gene TRBV7-2 combines with J gene TRBJ1-2; D call uncertain. CDR3 length: 15 amino acids. Germline values: CDR1 SGHTA, CDR2 FQGNSA. V gave up 1 base and J gave up 0 bases, with 9 bases separating them. CDR3 coding DNA: TGTGCCAGCAGCTTAGGGGCCATAGCTAACTATGGCTACACCTTC. Encoded protein: CASSLGAIANYGYTF.

The rearrangement joins TRBV11-2 to TRBJ2-7; 9 bases match TRBD1. CDR3 size: 15 residues. Trimming at V came to 5 bases and at J to 0 bases, leaving 5 bases not matched to a gene. Germline values: CDR1 SGHAT, CDR2 FQNNGV. The CDR3 protein is CASSLRTGDSYEQYF. The DNA for the CDR3 is TGTGCCAGCAGCCTTCGGACAGGGGACTCCTACGAGCAGTACTTC.

V gene TRBV5-5 combines with J gene TRBJ2-1, with D unclear. Looked up from germline, CDR1 is SGHKS and CDR2 is YYEKEE (reference sequence). Trimming pared 5 bases from V and 3 bases from J, leaving 15 bases between. The CDR3 runs 15 residues. CDR3: CASSNRDPLYNEQFF. The CDR3 coding sequence is TGTGCCAGCAGTAACAGAGACCCCCTCTACAATGAGCAGTTCTTC.

This chain uses TRBV2 with TRBJ2-7, with D possibly matching TRBD2 (5 bases). Per germline, CDR1 SNHLY and CDR2 FYNNEI. Trimming pared 7 bases from V and 7 bases from J, leaving 32 bases between. The CDR3 totals 18 residues. As DNA, the CDR3 is TGTGCCAGCATTATCGGGGTCCCCCCGTCTTTCGGTCCGGGGGAGCAGTACTTC. It is translated as CASIIGVPPSFGPGEQYF.

The V gene is TRBV21-1, the J gene TRBJ2-2; TRBD1 is the table's D call and was not checked against the DNA. TRBV21-1 is a known pseudogene. The CDR3 runs to 14 residues. The chain's CDR3 is CASSKGDRAGELFF. The CDR3 nucleotides read TGTGCCAGCAGCAAAGGGGACAGGGCCGGGGAGCTGTTTTTT.